These T cell receptor beta chains were read from a single sample in a study of radiation and T cells in renal cell carcinoma. Only in-frame clones appear in the TCRdb table, and some are missing; sequencing was by immunoSEQ multiplex PCR. The table lists about 59,000 clones, 78% of them singletons. The material was blood, obtained from a patient whose treatment included radiotherapy and nephrectomy. The receptors originated from a man aged 60 to 69 with renal cell carcinoma. The CDR3 runs from the conserved cysteine through the conserved F or W. The D gene is left open where the match is weak. Size is omitted from some rows. Given values are once, few, many or a class for expanded clones.

v_call	j_call	d_call	clone_size	cdr3_aa	cdr3_nt
TRBV7-2	TRBJ2-1	-	-	CASSSTATTYNEQFF	TGTGCCAGCAGCTCGACAGCTACCACCTACAATGAGCAGTTCTTC
TRBV29-1	TRBJ2-5	-	few	CSVEEGGDQTQYF	TGCAGCGTTGAGGAGGGGGGAGATCAGACCCAGTACTTC
TRBV5-1	TRBJ2-7	TRBD1	-	CASSFSQGAYEQYF	TGCGCCAGCAGCTTTTCCCAGGGGGCCTACGAGCAGTACTTC
TRBV2	TRBJ1-1	-	few	CASLGVRTGPEAFF	TGTGCCAGCCTAGGGGTGCGAACCGGGCCTGAAGCTTTCTTT
TRBV6-1	TRBJ1-2	-	-	CASSDTSGARGGYTF	TGTGCCAGCAGTGATACGTCGGGGGCGCGCGGTGGCTACACCTTC
TRBV19	TRBJ2-5	TRBD2	-	CATRTSGMTETQYF	TGTGCCACCCGGACTAGCGGGATGACAGAGACCCAGTACTTC
TRBV15	TRBJ2-2	TRBD2	-	CATSSLAGESGELFF	TGTGCCACCAGCAGCTTAGCGGGAGAGTCCGGGGAGCTGTTTTTT
TRBV5-1	TRBJ2-7	TRBD2	-	CASSFTSVAPYEQYF	TGCGCCAGCAGCTTCACTAGCGTCGCACCCTACGAGCAGTACTTC
TRBV9	TRBJ2-3	-	-	CASSAQGDTQYF	TGTGCCAGCAGCGCACAGGGAGATACGCAGTATTTT
TRBV6-1	TRBJ2-5	-	-	CASNYFRGSETQYF	TGTGCCAGCAACTACTTCAGGGGATCCGAGACCCAGTACTTC
TRBV19	TRBJ1-5	-	-	CASKSGQGGNQPQHF	TGTGCCAGTAAGAGCGGACAAGGGGGCAATCAGCCCCAGCATTTT
TRBV29-1	TRBJ1-2	-	-	CSAGPVEGYGYTF	TGCAGCGCGGGACCCGTGGAGGGCTATGGCTACACCTTC
TRBV30	TRBJ1-5	-	few	CAWSAGLSNQPQHF	TGTGCCTGGAGTGCGGGGTTGAGCAATCAGCCCCAGCATTTT
TRBV5-1	TRBJ1-3	-	few	CASSLYPGSGNTIYF	TGCGCCAGCAGCTTGTATCCGGGCTCTGGAAACACCATATATTTT
TRBV11-3	TRBJ2-5	-	-	CASSHSLAISGTQYF	TGTGCCAGCAGCCACTCCCTCGCGATTTCAGGGACCCAGTACTTC
TRBV7-8	TRBJ2-7	TRBD1	-	CASSPPDYRDRGTYEQYF	TGTGCCAGCAGCCCTCCCGATTACCGGGACAGGGGGACCTACGAGCAGTACTTC
TRBV9	TRBJ2-1	TRBD2	-	CASSVVSGRYNEQFF	TGTGCCAGCAGCGTAGTTAGCGGGCGTTACAATGAGCAGTTCTTC
TRBV7-3	TRBJ2-5	TRBD2	few	CASSRTSGMETQYF	TGTGCCAGCAGCCGGACTAGCGGGATGGAGACCCAGTACTTC
TRBV11-2	TRBJ2-3	-	-	CASKSLTRDTQYF	TGTGCCAGCAAAAGCCTCACACGGGATACGCAGTATTTT
TRBV2	TRBJ2-5	-	-	CASNFPGTDQETQYF	TGTGCCAGCAATTTCCCCGGGACGGATCAAGAGACCCAGTACTTC
TRBV4-3	TRBJ2-7	TRBD1	once	CASSPAGQGRAYEQYF	TGCGCCAGCAGCCCCGCGGGACAGGGTAGGGCCTACGAGCAGTACTTC
TRBV18	TRBJ2-7	TRBD1	-	CASSPHRALDRGYEQYF	TGTGCCAGCTCACCTCATAGGGCGCTGGACAGGGGCTACGAGCAGTACTTC
TRBV25-1	TRBJ1-5	-	-	CASTSMRFSNQPQHF	TGTGCCAGCACGTCGATGAGGTTTAGCAATCAGCCCCAGCATTTT
TRBV7-9	TRBJ2-3	-	-	CASSQGGASTDTQYF	TGTGCCAGCAGCCAAGGAGGAGCTAGCACAGATACGCAGTATTTT
TRBV10-2	TRBJ2-6	TRBD2	once	CASSELPGLAGAGANVLTF	TGCGCCAGCAGTGAACTTCCGGGACTAGCGGGAGCTGGGGCCAACGTCCTGACTTTC